This section outlines one TCR beta chain sequence together with its context. Antigen: not known. Germline trimming cut 1 base from V and 3 bases from J; bases unmatched to any gene: 3. Germline V CDR1 and CDR2: SGHTA, FQGTGA. The CDR3 loop spans 16 amino acids. These data belong to a study of cytomegalovirus exposure and HLA in healthy donors. Turning to the study itself: Roughly 180 million T cells yielded 100 million or so unique TCR beta sequences in earlier analysis.

Study-level findings and limits: HLA restriction was apparent for most CMV-associated TCR beta chains in a later analysis. Earlier findings revealed that most TCR beta V segments proved productive either about 90% or about 30% of the time.

A multiplex PCR was run with 60 Vbeta primers and 13 Jbeta primers. Data came from immunoSEQ multiplex PCR; TCRdb stores just in-frame clones and leaves some out. The sample carries about 110,000 clones, under 80% recorded once. This TCR came from a woman aged 45-65 years in good health and CMV-seropositive. This chain uses TRBV7-3 with TRBJ1-4, with 9 bases matching TRBD1. Specimen: PBMCs. The DNA for the CDR3 is TGTGCCAGCAGCTTAAGTGGACAGGGGCCTAATGAAAAACTGTTTTTT. This encodes CASSLSGQGPNEKLFF.